The 3 T cell receptor beta chains presented below share a single source sample, sequenced in a study of regulatory T cells in long-lasting Graves disease. Regarding time point: newly diagnosed GD, antithyroid drugs for less than 3 months. Researchers made the TCR library from RNA that was extracted from PBMCs. Combining iRepertoire HTBI primers with Arm-PCR of CDR3 regions, the authors built TCR beta libraries. From the multiplex PCR reads, TCRdb called clonotypes with MiXCR, one entry per CDR3 protein. This table has about 450,000 distinct CDR3 sequences, about a sixth appearing once. The sample was also linked to a second study, of T cells in Graves' hyperthyroidism and ophthalmopathy.

The material was peripheral blood mononuclear cells (PBMCs), obtained at new diagnosis, from a patient treated with antithyroid drugs. Source of these receptors: a woman in her twenties or thirties with Graves disease.

This clonotype occurred many times. This chain joins TRBV20-1 and TRBJ2-3; no firm D call. This CDR3 is built from 13 residues. The V and J ends lost 7 bases and 2 bases respectively, with 13 bases between them. The germline CDR1 and CDR2 sequences are DFQATT and SNEGSKA (reference sequence). CDR3 sequence: CSGNPVHTDTQYF. Here the CDR3 DNA reads TGCAGTGGAAACCCCGTCCACACAGATACGCAGTATTTT.

As for this clonotype: The germline gene is not matched at one end of the junction; a read error may be the cause. This chain links TRBV29-1 with TRBJ2-7, with a tentative D call TRBD1 (6 bases). This CDR3 has 11 amino acids. Germline CDR1 reads SQVTM; CDR2 reads ANQGSEA. The chain's CDR3 is CSVADTGTQNF. The CDR3 DNA reads TGCAGCGTAGCAGATACCGGGACACAGAACTTC.

V is TRBV7-3 and J is TRBJ2-2, with 12 bases lining up with TRBD1. The germline V gene encodes CDR1 SGHTA and CDR2 FQGTGA. Germline trimming cut 2 bases from V and 7 bases from J; bases unmatched to any gene: 8. The length of the CDR3 is 17 residues. CDR3 sequence: CASSLAGTGGAGGELFF. CDR3 in DNA: TGTGCCAGCAGCTTAGCTGGGACAGGGGGCGCGGGCGGGGAGCTGTTTTTT.